In this sample, the clone carrying this TCR beta chain turned up a few times. The source of the sample is a study of regulatory T cells in long-lasting Graves disease. The CDR3 spans 13 residues. Germline V CDR1 and CDR2: LNHDA, SQIVND (reference sequence). V shed 5 bases, J shed 6 bases, and the junction held 6 bases outside the gene matches. This sample's time point: newly diagnosed GD, antithyroid drugs for less than 3 months. The TCR library was made from RNA extracted from PBMCs. Around 9 milliliters of peripheral blood went into EDTA tubes. CDR3 regions were amplified by Arm-PCR using iRepertoire HTBI primers to build TCR beta libraries. TCRdb re-called the multiplex PCR reads through MiXCR, storing one row per CDR3 protein. The profile shows more than 350,000 distinct CDR3 sequences, 14% to 15% of them singletons. This sample was also put to use in a study of T cells in Graves' hyperthyroidism and ophthalmopathy.

This sequence originates from a young woman with Graves disease. Here the sequenced sample was peripheral blood mononuclear cells (PBMCs), taken at new diagnosis, from a patient treated with antithyroid drugs. The chain carries TRBV19 and TRBJ2-5, with 7 bases aligning to TRBD2. CDR3 loop: CASSRGSWKTQYF. As DNA, the CDR3 is TGTGCCAGTAGTCGCGGGAGTTGGAAGACCCAGTACTTC.